The rows below give T cell receptor beta chains drawn from one sample of a study of cytomegalovirus exposure and HLA in healthy donors. Assay used: immunoSEQ multiplex PCR; TCRdb lists only in-frame clones, some missing. The table shows about 140,000 clones, with 80% to 90% occurring only once. Sequencing was done on a sample of PBMCs. The receptors shown here come from a woman in her 30s in good health and CMV-seronegative. Both conserved end residues are part of each CDR3. The D gene is left open where the match is weak. Clone sizes are given selectively: once, few, many, or a class where the clone is expanded.

CDR3 length: 15
V gene: TRBV29-1
clone size: .
D gene: TRBD1
J gene: TRBJ1-1
CDR3 protein: CSGGQGWGMNTEAFF
CDR3 DNA: TGCAGCGGAGGACAGGGTTGGGGGATGAACACTGAAGCTTTCTTT

CDR3 length: 11
V gene: TRBV30
clone size: .
D gene: .
J gene: TRBJ2-1
CDR3 protein: CAWSGVNEQFF
CDR3 DNA: TGTGCCTGGTCCGGGGTAAATGAGCAGTTCTTC

CDR3 length: 15
V gene: TRBV27
clone size: .
D gene: .
J gene: TRBJ2-1
CDR3 protein: CASAGRPSSYNEQFF
CDR3 DNA: TGTGCCAGCGCAGGTAGACCGAGCTCCTACAATGAGCAGTTCTTC

CDR3 length: 13
V gene: TRBV27
clone size: .
D gene: .
J gene: TRBJ1-6
CDR3 protein: CASGGVWDSPLHF
CDR3 DNA: TGTGCCAGCGGAGGGGTTTGGGATTCACCCCTCCACTTT

CDR3 length: 14
V gene: TRBV27
clone size: .
D gene: .
J gene: TRBJ2-7
CDR3 protein: CASRRDLGSYEQYF
CDR3 DNA: TGTGCCAGCAGGCGGGATTTAGGAAGCTACGAGCAGTACTTC

CDR3 length: 12
V gene: TRBV19
clone size: .
D gene: .
J gene: TRBJ2-7
CDR3 protein: CASSAGNYEQYF
CDR3 DNA: TGTGCCAGCTCGGCAGGAAACTACGAGCAGTACTTC

CDR3 length: 11
V gene: TRBV20-1
clone size: .
D gene: TRBD1
J gene: TRBJ1-1
CDR3 protein: CSAQGQGGAFF
CDR3 DNA: TGCAGTGCCCAGGGACAGGGGGGAGCTTTCTTT

CDR3 length: 16
V gene: TRBV5-1
clone size: .
D gene: TRBD2
J gene: TRBJ2-5
CDR3 protein: CASSIQGLAFPETQYF
CDR3 DNA: TGCGCCAGCAGCATTCAGGGACTAGCGTTTCCAGAGACCCAGTACTTC

CDR3 length: 13
V gene: TRBV21-1
clone size: few
D gene: .
J gene: TRBJ1-2
CDR3 protein: CASSKAATWGYTF
CDR3 DNA: TGTGCCAGCAGCAAAGCCGCCACATGGGGCTACACCTTC

CDR3 length: 15
V gene: TRBV28
clone size: .
D gene: .
J gene: TRBJ2-6
CDR3 protein: CASSYQASGANVLTF
CDR3 DNA: TGTGCCAGCAGTTACCAGGCCTCTGGGGCCAACGTCCTGACTTTC

CDR3 length: 13
V gene: TRBV28
clone size: .
D gene: .
J gene: TRBJ2-7
CDR3 protein: CASSLGHRYEQYF
CDR3 DNA: TGTGCCAGCAGTTTAGGACACCGCTACGAGCAGTACTTC

CDR3 length: 16
V gene: TRBV11-2
clone size: .
D gene: TRBD1
J gene: TRBJ1-6
CDR3 protein: CASSRQGLGTNSPLHF
CDR3 DNA: TGTGCCAGCAGCCGACAGGGTCTGGGAACAAATTCACCCCTCCACTTT

CDR3 length: 13
V gene: TRBV2
clone size: .
D gene: TRBD2
J gene: TRBJ2-1
CDR3 protein: CASQKDGGNEQFF
CDR3 DNA: TGTGCCAGCCAAAAAGACGGGGGGAATGAGCAGTTCTTC

CDR3 length: 17
V gene: TRBV5-4
clone size: once
D gene: .
J gene: TRBJ2-7
CDR3 protein: CASSAGAGTVSSYEQYF
CDR3 DNA: TGTGCCAGCAGCGCGGGGGCCGGGACCGTGAGCTCCTACGAGCAGTACTTC

CDR3 length: 13
V gene: TRBV7-3
clone size: .
D gene: TRBD1
J gene: TRBJ2-1
CDR3 protein: CASSYDRETEQFF
CDR3 DNA: TGTGCCAGCAGCTACGACAGGGAAACTGAGCAGTTCTTC

CDR3 length: 13
V gene: TRBV19
clone size: .
D gene: TRBD1
J gene: TRBJ2-7
CDR3 protein: CASSKGQSYEQYF
CDR3 DNA: TGTGCCAGTAGTAAGGGACAGTCCTACGAGCAGTACTTC

CDR3 length: 16
V gene: TRBV7-2
clone size: .
D gene: TRBD1
J gene: TRBJ1-2
CDR3 protein: CASSLSSDRGGPGYTF
CDR3 DNA: TGTGCCAGCAGCTTAAGTTCGGACAGGGGAGGTCCGGGTTACACCTTC

CDR3 length: 16
V gene: TRBV10-3
clone size: .
D gene: TRBD1
J gene: TRBJ2-1
CDR3 protein: CAISGPRTGTANEQFF
CDR3 DNA: TGTGCCATCAGTGGCCCGAGGACAGGGACCGCCAATGAGCAGTTCTTC

CDR3 length: 13
V gene: TRBV29-1
clone size: few
D gene: TRBD1
J gene: TRBJ2-7
CDR3 protein: CSALGQGAGEQYF
CDR3 DNA: TGCAGCGCCCTAGGACAGGGGGCGGGCGAGCAGTACTTC

CDR3 length: 13
V gene: TRBV10-1
clone size: .
D gene: .
J gene: TRBJ2-7
CDR3 protein: CASSDQDPYEQYF
CDR3 DNA: TGCGCCAGCAGTGACCAGGATCCCTACGAGCAGTACTTC